This TCR beta chain was captured by sequencing in a study of cytomegalovirus exposure and HLA in healthy donors. This CDR3 has 14 residues. Trimming stripped 5 bases from V and 6 bases from J, with 13 bases between. Germline CDR1 SEHNR, CDR2 FQNEAQ (reference sequence). Both 60 Vbeta primers and 13 Jbeta primers went into the PCR. Generated by immunoSEQ multiplex PCR, the TCRdb table keeps only in-frame clones and is missing some. The top ten clones hold approximately 4% of a sample with fewer than 100,000 clones, approximately 81% of them seen once. This clone has just one count. The specimen was PBMCs. The V gene is TRBV7-9, the J gene TRBJ2-2; weak D call: TRBD2 (6 bases). The sequence came from a woman aged 40 to 49 in good health and CMV-seropositive. For the CDR3, the DNA is TGTGCCAGCAGCCCCCCCGGGGGTGCCGGGGAGCTGTTTTTT. This translates into CASSPPGGAGELFF.